This TCR beta chain is drawn from a study of blood T cell repertoires in COVID-19. Study-level information: There were acute and convalescent COVID-19 samples, and they came from the United States, Italy and Spain. In each case, the material was cDNA or gDNA derived from T cells, B-cell-depleted T cells, or PBMCs.

V gave up 0 bases and J gave up 5 bases, with 20 bases separating them. This CDR3 has 19 residues. In germline, CDR1 is MGHRA, CDR2 YSYEKL. In the authors' methods: Reference gene primer amplification yielded estimated nucleated cell counts. TCRdb keeps only in-frame clones here, not all; method: immunoSEQ multiplex PCR. V and J calls and clone size come straight from that table; D and trimming were deduced from the DNA. The sample has 48,000 or so clones, about nine tenths seen once. The TCR sequence derives from a human donor in a cohort sampled during active COVID-19. The sample comprised peripheral blood. The V gene is TRBV4-1, the J gene TRBJ1-6; no reliable D call. CDR3 sequence (DNA): TGCGCCAGCAGCCAAGATAGGTCGTGGGGAGTGGGGAATAATTCACCCCTCCACTTT. Translating gives CASSQDRSWGVGNNSPLHF.